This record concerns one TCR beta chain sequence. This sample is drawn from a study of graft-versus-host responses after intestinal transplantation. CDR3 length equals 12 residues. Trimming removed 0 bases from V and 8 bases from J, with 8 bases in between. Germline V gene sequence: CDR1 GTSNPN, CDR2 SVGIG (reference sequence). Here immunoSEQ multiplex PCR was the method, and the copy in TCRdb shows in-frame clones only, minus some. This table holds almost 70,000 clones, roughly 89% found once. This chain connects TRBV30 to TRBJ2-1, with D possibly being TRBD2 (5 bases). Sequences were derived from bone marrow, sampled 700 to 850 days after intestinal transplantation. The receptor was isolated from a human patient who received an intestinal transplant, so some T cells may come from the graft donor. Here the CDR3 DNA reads TGTGCCTGGAGTGTGAGCGGCGATGAGCAGTTCTTC. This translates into CAWSVSGDEQFF.